Below, 12 T cell receptor beta chains from the same sample are listed, as sequenced in a study of regulatory T cells in long-lasting Graves disease. The time point here: newly diagnosed GD, antithyroid drugs for less than 3 months. After RNA was extracted from PBMCs, the TCR library was made from it. Arm-PCR of CDR3 regions and iRepertoire HTBI primers were the basis on which TCR beta libraries were built. One entry per CDR3 protein results from TCRdb running MiXCR on the multiplex PCR reads. The sample includes approximately 470,000 distinct CDR3 sequences, about 17% of them seen just once. In addition, the sample was reused for a study of T cells in Graves' hyperthyroidism and ophthalmopathy.

Sequencing was performed on peripheral blood mononuclear cells (PBMCs), taken at new diagnosis, from a patient treated with antithyroid drugs. The receptor source for this set is a man aged 35 to 55 with Graves disease.

This clonotype was observed a handful of times. V and J are TRBV2 and TRBJ2-5; possible D gene TRBD1, 5 bases. This CDR3 spans 13 amino acids. The germline V gene encodes CDR1 SNHLY and CDR2 FYNNEI. V was clipped by 4 bases and J by 0 bases, with 6 bases between them. Written as DNA, the CDR3 is TGTGCCAGCAGTGTACAGGACCAAGAGACCCAGTACTTC. It is translated as CASSVQDQETQYF.

The CDR3 nucleotides are TGCGCCAGCAGCGAGCCCGGGACAGGGGCGGTCTTACGAGTGGAGACCCAGTACTTC. Amino acid sequence: CASSEPGTGAVLRVETQYF. V usage is TRBV5-1 and J usage is TRBJ2-5, with 10 bases lining up with TRBD1. V gave up 4 bases and J gave up 5 bases; unmatched junction bases: 20. Per the germline V gene, CDR1 is SGHRS and CDR2 is YFSETQ. The CDR3 runs to 19 residues.

The chain combines TRBV20-1 with TRBJ2-5, with TRBD2 matching 10 bases. CDR3 length equals 15 residues. Losses at the gene ends were 5 bases for V and 5 bases for J; bases not matched to a gene: 11. The germline V gene encodes CDR1 DFQATT and CDR2 SNEGSKA (reference sequence). Written as DNA, the CDR3 is TGCAGTGCTCACCGAGCGGGAGGGCCCTCTGAGACCCAGTACTTC. It encodes CSAHRAGGPSETQYF.

The sample holds a few counts of this clonotype. A much larger clone sits a single nucleotide away, making a read error possible. The chain is built from TRBV11-2 and TRBJ2-4; TRBD1 agrees at 8 bases. The CDR3 has 15 amino acids. CDR1 and CDR2 (germline): SGHAT, FQNNGV. V gave up 5 bases and J gave up 7 bases; unmatched junction bases: 10. The CDR3 loop reads CASSAGQAEWNIQYF. CDR3 coding DNA: TGTGCCAGCAGCGCGGGACAGGCGGAATGGAACATTCAGTACTTC.

Ten or more counts support this clonotype. The V gene is TRBV15, the J gene TRBJ2-1; tentatively, D is TRBD1 or TRBD2 (5 bases each). Trimming took 1 base from V and 6 from J, leaving 13 bases between them. Germline CDR1 LNHNV, CDR2 YYDKDF (reference sequence). This CDR3 is 15 amino acids long. The CDR3 DNA sequence: TGTGCCACCAGCAGAGTTGGGACCCCACTCAATGAGCAGTTCTTC. It codes for CATSRVGTPLNEQFF.

V and J are TRBV29-1 and TRBJ1-1, with no clear D. The CDR3 loop spans 15 amino acids. Trimming cost V 0 bases and J 8 bases, with 19 bases left between them. The germline gives CDR1 SQVTM, CDR2 ANQGSEA. CDR3 amino acids: CSVEDPRKGISEAFF. CDR3 in DNA: TGCAGCGTTGAAGATCCAAGAAAGGGAATCAGCGAAGCTTTCTTT.

This clonotype has at least ten counts. The chain employs TRBV20-1 and TRBJ2-2; perhaps D is TRBD1 or TRBD2 (5 bases each). This CDR3 spans 14 amino acids. Germline CDR1 reads DFQATT; CDR2 reads SNEGSKA (reference sequence). The ends were cut back, 3 bases at V and 2 bases at J, with 10 bases in the middle. The CDR3 protein is CSASRGPNTGELFF. CDR3 bases: TGCAGTGCTAGTCGGGGACCAAACACCGGGGAGCTGTTTTTT.

The chain is built from TRBV19 and TRBJ2-7, with TRBD1 identical over 7 bases. From germline, CDR1 is LNHDA and CDR2 SQIVND (reference sequence). This CDR3 contains 15 residues. The ends lost 3 bases at V and 0 bases at J; junction bases unmatched: 5. The CDR3: CASSITGASSYEQYF. CDR3 nucleotides: TGTGCCAGTAGTATTACAGGGGCAAGCTCCTACGAGCAGTACTTC.

This clonotype occurred many times. V and J are TRBV3-1 and TRBJ2-1, with TRBD1 identical over 8 bases. Germline V gene lookup returns CDR1 LGHDT and CDR2 YNNKEL (reference sequence). Trimming at V came to 3 bases and at J to 9 bases, leaving 7 bases not matched to a gene. The length of the CDR3 is 14 residues. The CDR3 loop reads CASSHRTGWTEQFF. Here the CDR3 DNA reads TGTGCCAGCAGCCATCGGACAGGGTGGACTGAGCAGTTCTTC.

The sample holds many counts of this clonotype. The chain links TRBV12-3 or TRBV12-4 to TRBJ2-3; 9 bases fit TRBD1. Trimming cost V 4 bases and J 4 bases; bases outside gene matches: 9. CDR3 length: 16 amino acids. The CDR3 nucleotides are TGTGCCAGCAGTTCCATGCCCGGGACAGGGTCAGATACGCAGTATTTT. It is translated as CASSSMPGTGSDTQYF.

This rearrangement joins TRBV19 to TRBJ2-1, with 10 nucleotides matching TRBD1. Looked up from germline, CDR1 is LNHDA and CDR2 is SQIVND (reference sequence). The CDR3 has 16 amino acids. Trimming removed 5 bases from V and 7 bases from J; junction bases left unmatched: 11. The CDR3 loop reads CASSFSGTGVTNEQFF. The CDR3, as DNA: TGTGCCAGTAGTTTCTCCGGGACAGGGGTAACGAATGAGCAGTTCTTC. The whole variable domain, remainder taken from reference TRBV19 and TRBJ2-1, is DGGITQSPKYLFRKEGQNVTLSCEQNLNHDAMYWYRQDPGQGLRLIYYSQIVNDFQKGDIAEGYSVSREKKESFPLTVTSAQKNPTAFYLCASSFSGTGVTNEQFFGPGTRLTVL.

The chain joins TRBV29-1 to TRBJ2-3; 8 bases fit TRBD1. The CDR3 sequence is 15 residues long. The V gene end was trimmed by 5 bases and the J gene end by 1 base; junction bases not matched to a gene: 8. Per germline, CDR1 SQVTM and CDR2 ANQGSEA. CDR3 protein: CSVTRAGQGTDTQYF. Here the CDR3 DNA reads TGCAGCGTTACCCGGGCGGGACAGGGCACAGATACGCAGTATTTT.